This entry is about one TCR beta chain. Its antigen is not identified. Spiking each PCR with synthetic TCR analog templates was performed. This table comes from immunoSEQ multiplex PCR, and its TCRdb copy is limited to in-frame clones, with some not included. This table holds 60,000 to 75,000 clones, approximately 83% found once. The record originates from a study of PD-L1 blockade in urothelial cancer. As for the study in general: Blood samples contained a median about 140,000 T cells.

Time point specified: pretreatment peripheral blood. The CDR3 extends over 12 amino acids. V lost 6 bases, J lost 7 bases, and 10 bases lay in between. Germline CDR1 is MNHEY and CDR2 is SVGAGI. Overall study findings and caveats: Pretreatment blood TCR clonality under the median forecast improved survival. Tumor-associated clones in the blood of durable-benefit patients grew more at 3 weeks.

The rearrangement uses TRBV6-5 and TRBJ2-1; D not certain. Sequencing used PBMCs, obtained around atezolizumab (anti-PD-L1) treatment. The receptor was isolated from a man in his sixties with urothelial cancer. The CDR3 loop reads CASSPGWNEQFF. In nucleotides, the CDR3 is TGTGCCAGCAGCCCCGGGTGGAATGAGCAGTTCTTC.